Listed below are T cell receptor beta chains from one sample, sequenced in a study of regulatory T cells in long-lasting Graves disease. One entry per CDR3 protein, called by TCRdb with MiXCR from the multiplex PCR reads. This table has about 240,000 distinct CDR3 sequences, around 20% appearing once. The sequenced sample was peripheral blood mononuclear cells (PBMCs), obtained at new diagnosis, from a patient treated with antithyroid drugs. Source of these receptors: a female donor with Graves disease. Each CDR3 is given without its conserved first and last residue. Some rows mark clone size as missing; the rest say once, few, many or name a class of expanded clone.

v_call	clone_size	j_call	cdr3_aa
TRBV7-2	-	TRBJ1-2	ASSLGLVQTTNYGYT
TRBV27	many	TRBJ2-2	ASRERPINTGELF
TRBV7-3	many	TRBJ1-1	ASSTRDSAEAF
TRBV6-2/TRBV6-3	many	TRBJ1-1	ASSRMGDGGTEAF
TRBV19	many	TRBJ1-2	ASSAGHSNYGYT
TRBV10-1	-	TRBJ1-4	ASSDRRDRAEKLF
TRBV7-9	many	TRBJ2-5	ASSFRREYQETQY
TRBV4-3	many	TRBJ2-1	ASSQVWGARLDEQF
TRBV2	many	TRBJ2-3	ASGLAGVSDTQY
TRBV28	many	TRBJ1-1	ASSLRQGREKAF
TRBV11-2	-	TRBJ2-1	ASSRGQGGEQF
TRBV3-1	many	TRBJ1-5	ASSQGEGAQPQH
TRBV7-3	many	TRBJ1-1	ASSGSDRGLVPSNTEAF
TRBV20-1	many	TRBJ1-2	SAPDSKASYGYT
TRBV20-1	few	TRBJ1-1	SAGRGAGTEAF
TRBV28	once	TRBJ2-6	ASSRTGARSSGANVLT
TRBV14	-	TRBJ2-1	ASSQDYRGRDEQF
TRBV7-8	many	TRBJ2-1	ASSPTSGTYNEQF
TRBV20-1	-	TRBJ1-2	SAREQGVQGYT
TRBV5-1	many	TRBJ2-7	ASRRDRGLSYEQY
TRBV6-5	many	TRBJ1-5	ASSYSDRGDQPQH
TRBV5-1	many	TRBJ1-5	ASSLGGQVDQPQH
TRBV20-1	many	TRBJ1-2	SALHRASDT
TRBV11-2	many	TRBJ2-2	ASSLVGGPGNTGELF
TRBV11-2	many	TRBJ1-3	ASSLNRGPGNTIY
TRBV27	many	TRBJ2-2	ASRDRGAGELF
TRBV7-6	-	TRBJ2-1	ASTLVRGEQF
TRBV18	many	TRBJ2-7	ASSPSQGGYEQY
TRBV6-1	many	TRBJ1-5	ASSASGESQPQH
TRBV6-5	once	TRBJ1-1	ASSYSNTGVMDAF
TRBV11-2	many	TRBJ2-7	ASSRGHGPYEQY
TRBV20-1	many	TRBJ2-3	SSRMGSGGFTDTQY
TRBV20-1	many	TRBJ1-5	SASEPGQGDFSNQPQH
TRBV7-6	many	TRBJ1-5	ASSYKAESNQPQH
TRBV12-3/TRBV12-4	many	TRBJ2-2	ASSLAVTGELF
TRBV27	-	TRBJ1-2	ASSLSVPGNYGYT
TRBV20-1	many	TRBJ2-3	SVPRLAGGTDTQY
TRBV7-2	many	TRBJ2-7	ASSLVRGIHEQY
TRBV3-1	many	TRBJ2-7	ASSPVAGALQY
TRBV11-2	many	TRBJ2-7	ASSLSPDSHEQY